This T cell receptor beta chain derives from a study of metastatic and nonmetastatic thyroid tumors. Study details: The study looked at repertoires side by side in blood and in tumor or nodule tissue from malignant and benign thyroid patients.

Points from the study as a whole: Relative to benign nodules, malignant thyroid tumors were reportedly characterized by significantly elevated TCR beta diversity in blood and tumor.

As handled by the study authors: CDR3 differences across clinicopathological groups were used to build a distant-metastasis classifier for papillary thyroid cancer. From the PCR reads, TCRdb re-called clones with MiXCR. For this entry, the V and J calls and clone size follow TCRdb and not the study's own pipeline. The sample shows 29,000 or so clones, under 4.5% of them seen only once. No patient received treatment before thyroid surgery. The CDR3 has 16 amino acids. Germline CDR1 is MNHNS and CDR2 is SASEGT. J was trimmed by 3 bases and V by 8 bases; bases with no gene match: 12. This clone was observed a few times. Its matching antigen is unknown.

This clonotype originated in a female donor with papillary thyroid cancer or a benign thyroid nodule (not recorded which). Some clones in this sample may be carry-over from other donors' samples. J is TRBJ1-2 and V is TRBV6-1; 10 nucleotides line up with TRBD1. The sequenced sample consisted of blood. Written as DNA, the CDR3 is TGTGCCAGCTCACCAACGACCGGGACAGGGGACTATGGCTACACCTTC. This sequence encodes CASSPTTGTGDYGYTF.